This record covers a single T cell receptor (beta chain). The data were obtained in a study of T cell changes during pregnancy in multiple sclerosis. Clones were read by immunoSEQ multiplex PCR, and TCRdb kept only the in-frame ones, dropping some. The table records 80,000 to 130,000 clones, over 85% of them present only once. The clonotype comes from a female donor with multiple sclerosis, enrolled in a pregnancy study. The material sequenced was peripheral blood, taken in the second trimester of pregnancy.

The CDR3 here is CASSLRLAGATYEQYF. As DNA, the CDR3 is TGTGCCAGCAGCTTACGCCTAGCGGGCGCCACCTACGAGCAGTACTTC. V and J are TRBV11-2 and TRBJ2-7; the match to TRBD2 covers 8 bases. Germline values: CDR1 SGHAT, CDR2 FQNNGV. This CDR3 has 16 residues. With 2 bases clipped from V and 2 bases from J, the junction kept 8 bases outside the gene matches.